Below, 22 T cell receptor beta chains from the same sample are listed, as sequenced in a study of shared clonotypes between healthy human individuals. The protocol was immunoSEQ multiplex PCR, while the TCRdb copy is restricted to in-frame clones and leaves out a portion. The sample holds a few million clones, approximately 92% seen once. Sequencing was performed on naive CD4+ T cells sorted from blood. Subset described: CD45RA+ positively selected. These receptors were taken from a man aged 18 to 29 in good health.

V gene TRBV23-1 combines with J gene TRBJ2-1, with 11 bases lining up with TRBD1. TRBV23-1 is an ORF, with its function uncertain. Unmatched junction bases numbered 15, after V lost 8 bases and J lost 0 bases. The CDR3 covers 19 residues. The CDR3 sequence: CASGRDRGVLGDSYNEQFF. The CDR3 DNA is TGCGCCAGCGGACGGGACAGGGGGGTTCTAGGAGACTCCTACAATGAGCAGTTCTTC.

The rearrangement joins TRBV11-3 to TRBJ1-1; D not certain. Germline V gene lookup returns CDR1 SGHNT and CDR2 YENEEA. Trimming shortened V by 3 bases and J by 1 base, and 9 bases separated the two germline ends. The CDR3 has 14 amino acids. The CDR3 DNA follows: TGTGCCAGCAGCTTTCCCCAACGGAACACTGAAGCTTTCTTT. This encodes CASSFPQRNTEAFF.

The chain employs TRBV6-1 and TRBJ2-7, with TRBD1 matching over 8 bases. The V gene end was trimmed by 7 bases and the J gene end by 5 bases; junction bases not matched to a gene: 10. The CDR3 length is 14 residues. Germline values: CDR1 MNHNS, CDR2 SASEGT. DNA of the CDR3: TGTGCCAGCATGAGGACAGGGAGGCTGGACGAGCAGTACTTC. It specifies CASMRTGRLDEQYF.

This clone is a singleton in its sample. This chain links TRBV5-4 with TRBJ2-1; the D is unclear. V lost 0 bases to trimming and J lost 9 bases, with 16 bases between them. The CDR3 totals 15 residues. The germline CDR1 and CDR2 sequences are SGHNT and YYREEE (reference sequence). DNA for the CDR3: TGTGCCAGCAGCTTGGGGCCGCCCCGGTCGGGTGAGCAGTTCTTC. Protein sequence: CASSLGPPRSGEQFF.

The rearrangement joins TRBV19 to TRBJ1-6; D gene ambiguous. CDR1 is LNHDA, CDR2 SQIVND, per germline (reference sequence). V was cut by 5 bases and J by 0 bases, with 11 bases left in between. The CDR3 is 16 amino acids. CDR3 protein: CASSSIGRSYNSPLHF. The CDR3 bases are TGTGCCAGTAGTTCAATCGGACGCTCCTATAATTCACCCCTCCACTTT.

The chain uses TRBV11-2 and TRBJ2-7, with 15 bases matching TRBD2. The V and J ends lost 6 bases and 4 bases, in that order; junction bases with no gene match: 4. The CDR3 is 15 amino acids. Per the germline V gene, CDR1 is SGHAT and CDR2 is FQNNGV. The CDR3 DNA reads TGTGCCAGCAGGCGGGGGACTAGCGGGAGGTACGAGCAGTACTTC. Residues: CASRRGTSGRYEQYF.

V gene TRBV28 combines with J gene TRBJ1-2; TRBD1 matches at 7 bases. V was clipped by 5 bases and J by 1 base; unmatched bases: 7. This CDR3 is 15 amino acids long. CDR1 is MDHEN and CDR2 is SYDVKM in the germline V gene. CDR3 protein: CASSPLGGFNYGYTF. The CDR3 DNA is TGTGCCAGCAGTCCGCTAGGGGGCTTTAACTATGGCTACACCTTC.

This chain uses TRBV29-1 with TRBJ2-1; possibly TRBD1 for D (5 bases). The CDR3 contains 11 residues. Looked up from germline, CDR1 is SQVTM and CDR2 is ANQGSEA. The germline V and J ends were trimmed by 6 bases and 9 bases, with 12 bases remaining between them. The CDR3 DNA reads TGCAGCGTCGCTGACAGACTTGAGCAGTTCTTC. Protein product: CSVADRLEQFF.

The chain recombines TRBV27 with TRBJ2-7, with a possible D match to TRBD2 (6 bases). Looked up from germline, CDR1 is MNHEY and CDR2 is SMNVEV (reference sequence). CDR3 size: 16 residues. V shed 6 bases and J shed 2 bases, with 20 bases lying between them. CDR3 amino acids: CASRPYGGYLTYEQYF. The CDR3 DNA sequence: TGTGCCAGCAGGCCGTACGGGGGATATCTGACCTACGAGCAGTACTTC.

This sequence joins TRBV7-3 and TRBJ2-5; TRBD1 might be the D (6 bases). V lost 1 base to trimming and J lost 5 bases, with 11 bases between them. The CDR3 is 14 amino acids. Germline V gene data show CDR1 as SGHTA and CDR2 as FQGTGA. DNA for the CDR3: TGTGCCAGCAGCTTAAACAGGGAGAGGGAGACCCAGTACTTC. The encoded protein is CASSLNRERETQYF.

The gene calls are TRBV27 and TRBJ2-1, with 8 nucleotides matching TRBD1. With V trimmed by 7 bases and J by 0 bases, 11 bases remained unmatched. The CDR3 runs to 17 residues. Per germline, CDR1 MNHEY and CDR2 SMNVEV (reference sequence). In DNA form, the CDR3 reads TGTGCCAGCACCGGACAGGGAAAAAGTGGCTCCTACAATGAGCAGTTCTTC. Translation gives CASTGQGKSGSYNEQFF.

This rearrangement joins TRBV5-1 to TRBJ2-5, with TRBD2 matching 13 bases. Germline V gene lookup returns CDR1 SGHRS and CDR2 YFSETQ. J was trimmed by 4 bases and V by 2 bases; bases with no gene match: 5. The CDR3 is 16 amino acids. CDR3 DNA: TGCGCCAGCAGCTTCGAACTAGCGGGGGGGCTAGAGACCCAGTACTTC. It is translated as CASSFELAGGLETQYF.

J is TRBJ2-7 and V is TRBV10-3, with 9 nucleotides matching TRBD1. V shed 10 bases and J 1 base; nucleotides not matched to a gene: 8. In germline, CDR1 is ENHRY, CDR2 SYGVKD. The CDR3 totals 14 residues. The CDR3 nucleotides are TGTGCCAACGGACAGGGGCCCCTTTCCTACGAGCAGTACTTC. It encodes CANGQGPLSYEQYF.

This chain joins TRBV15 and TRBJ2-3; D is perhaps TRBD1 or TRBD2 (5 bases each). The CDR3 totals 16 residues. The germline V gene has CDR1 LNHNV and CDR2 YYDKDF (reference sequence). Trimming took off 0 bases at V and 4 bases at J, with 14 bases between the two ends. The CDR3 protein is CATSRDSRRGADTQYF. The CDR3 coding sequence is TGTGCCACCAGCAGAGATTCGCGCCGGGGCGCAGATACGCAGTATTTT.

The gene calls are TRBV5-4 and TRBJ2-1, with TRBD2 identical over 11 bases. From germline, CDR1 is SGHNT and CDR2 YYREEE (reference sequence). V lost 0 bases, J lost 0 bases, and 2 bases stayed unmatched. The CDR3 contains 17 residues. CDR3 region: CASSLAGLAGSYNEQFF. CDR3 nucleotide sequence: TGTGCCAGCAGCTTGGCCGGACTAGCGGGCTCCTACAATGAGCAGTTCTTC.

Here the CDR3 reads CASSLQGIGEKLFF. The DNA of the CDR3 is TGTGCCAGCAGCCTACAGGGGATCGGGGAAAAACTGTTTTTT. The chain couples TRBV9 to TRBJ1-4; 7 nucleotides agree with TRBD1. Germline trimming cut 4 bases from V and 8 bases from J; bases unmatched to any gene: 8. Germline V CDR1 and CDR2: SGDLS, YYNGEE. The CDR3 has 14 residues.

This chain joins TRBV7-8 and TRBJ2-5; D might be TRBD2 (5 bases). The CDR3 totals 15 residues. V dropped 1 base and J dropped 5 bases, with 14 bases sitting between them. Germline CDR1 and CDR2: SGHVS and FQNEAQ. CDR3 sequence reads: CASSLVRGPVETQYF. The DNA of the CDR3 is TGTGCCAGCAGCTTAGTTCGGGGTCCGGTGGAGACCCAGTACTTC.

The rearrangement uses TRBV19 and TRBJ2-3, with 7 positions matching TRBD1. Trimming took 3 bases from V and 8 from J; bases not matched to a gene: 14. The CDR3 runs 16 residues. Germline V gene lookup returns CDR1 LNHDA and CDR2 SQIVND (reference sequence). CDR3 residues: CASSILRDSLMGTQYF. The DNA of the CDR3 is TGTGCCAGTAGTATCCTCCGGGACAGCCTCATGGGTACGCAGTATTTT.

Only a few counts were recorded for this clone. The chain recombines TRBV2 with TRBJ1-1; D is perhaps TRBD1 (6 bases). Looked up from germline, CDR1 is SNHLY and CDR2 is FYNNEI. Trimming took off 5 bases at V and 0 bases at J, with 10 bases between the two ends. The CDR3 contains 14 residues. The CDR3 sequence is CASSFDRMNTEAFF. The CDR3 DNA is TGTGCCAGCAGTTTTGACAGGATGAACACTGAAGCTTTCTTT.

This chain connects TRBV5-6 to TRBJ1-1; D gene ambiguous. Germline V gene data show CDR1 as SGHDT and CDR2 as YYEEEE. V was shortened by 3 bases and J by 1 base, with 7 bases between the two germline ends. This CDR3 region has 13 residues. The CDR3 nucleotides are TGTGCCAGCAGCTCCCTTTGGAACACTGAAGCTTTCTTT. Translation: CASSSLWNTEAFF.

V gene TRBV7-6 combines with J gene TRBJ1-2, with 8 positions matching TRBD1. Unmatched junction bases numbered 13, after V lost 2 bases and J lost 2 bases. Germline CDR1 and CDR2: SGHVS and FNYEAQ. The CDR3 consists of 18 residues. The CDR3 region has the DNA TGTGCCAGCAGCTTAATGGAAGGGGGGCGGGACAGGAACTATGGCTACACCTTC. Translation: CASSLMEGGRDRNYGYTF.

Turning to this clone: Within the sample, other DNA sequences also encode this same CDR3. The V call is TRBV18, the J call TRBJ2-5, with 16 positions matching TRBD2. V lost 3 bases to trimming and J lost 4 bases; unmatched junction nucleotides: 5. Germline CDR1 KGHSH, CDR2 LQKENI. This CDR3 is 17 amino acids long. The CDR3 sequence is CASSPPGLAGGGETQYF. The CDR3 bases are TGTGCCAGCTCACCGCCGGGACTAGCGGGAGGGGGAGAGACCCAGTACTTC.